Listed here are 31 T cell receptor beta chains from one sample, sequenced in a study of CD8 T cells in Susac syndrome. Random hexamers were used to reverse transcribe about 0.5 to 1 ug of RNA. TCRdb reprocessed the immunoSEQ multiplex PCR reads via MiXCR and lists one record per CDR3 protein. The sample includes roughly 200,000 distinct CDR3 sequences, roughly 95% seen only once; the top ten take approximately 0.094%. The sequenced sample was CD4+ T cells from PBMCs. These receptors were collected from a human donor in good health.

This chain links TRBV7-3 with TRBJ2-5, with D possibly called TRBD1 or TRBD2 (6 bases each). V was shortened by 5 bases and J by 5 bases, with 18 bases between the two germline ends. The CDR3 is made up of 15 amino acids. Germline lookup yields CDR1 SGHTA and CDR2 FQGTGA. CDR3 in DNA: TGTGCCAGCAGCCCACAGGGACTCCACGATGAGACCCAGTACTTC. Protein product: CASSPQGLHDETQYF.

The chain employs TRBV13 and TRBJ1-1, with D maybe TRBD1 (5 bases). The CDR3 has 13 residues. Germline V gives CDR1 PRHDT, CDR2 FYEKMQ (reference sequence). With 5 bases removed from V and 4 bases from J, the gap between germline ends came to 11 bases. This CDR3 is CASSVTAATEAFF. CDR3 sequence (DNA): TGTGCCAGCAGCGTGACAGCTGCCACTGAAGCTTTCTTT.

This sequence joins TRBV18 and TRBJ1-2; 7 positions agree with TRBD1. Germline V gene data show CDR1 as KGHSH and CDR2 as LQKENI. The CDR3 covers 14 residues. Losses at the gene ends were 3 bases for V and 2 bases for J; bases not matched to a gene: 3. CDR3 sequence: CASSPGDSNYGYTF. In nucleotides, the CDR3 is TGTGCCAGCTCACCTGGGGACAGCAACTATGGCTACACCTTC.

This chain connects TRBV13 to TRBJ1-2, with 8 bases matching TRBD1. The J segment lost 5 bases and the V segment lost 0 bases, leaving 5 bases of the junction unmatched. The CDR3 extends over 15 amino acids. Germline CDR1 reads PRHDT; CDR2 reads FYEKMQ (reference sequence). For the CDR3, the DNA is TGTGCCAGCAGCTTAGGCCTTGACAGGGGATATGGCTACACCTTC. This codes for CASSLGLDRGYGYTF.

The genes are TRBV20-1 and TRBJ2-5, with D possibly matching TRBD2 (5 bases). This CDR3 has 14 residues. Trimming pared 4 bases from V and 1 base from J, leaving 13 bases between. CDR1 is DFQATT and CDR2 is SNEGSKA in the germline V gene (reference sequence). The CDR3 protein is CSAMVAPIQETQYF. Written as DNA, the CDR3 is TGCAGTGCTATGGTAGCGCCTATCCAAGAGACCCAGTACTTC.

J is TRBJ2-5 and V is TRBV29-1; D unclear. This CDR3 has 11 amino acids. CDR1 is SQVTM and CDR2 is ANQGSEA in the germline V gene. V lost 8 bases to trimming and J lost 7 bases, with 14 bases between them. Here the CDR3 reads CSLTGAGTQYF. The CDR3, as DNA: TGCAGCCTAACTGGAGCAGGGACCCAGTACTTC.

The V call is TRBV6-5, the J call TRBJ2-7; either TRBD1 or TRBD2 may supply D (5 bases each). The CDR3 runs to 15 residues. The ends were cut back, 6 bases at V and 4 bases at J, with 19 bases in the middle. Germline V lookup: CDR1 MNHEY, CDR2 SVGAGI. The CDR3 nucleotides are TGTGCCAGCAGCTCACAACCCGGGGACGGGTACGAGCAGTACTTC. Residues: CASSSQPGDGYEQYF.

The CDR3 is CASSGGTRRQETQYF. DNA for the CDR3: TGTGCCAGCAGCGGAGGGACTAGGAGACAAGAGACCCAGTACTTC. The chain couples TRBV9 to TRBJ2-5; TRBD2 aligns across 8 bases. This CDR3 has 15 residues. V shed 3 bases, J shed 2 bases, and the junction held 6 bases outside the gene matches. The germline V gene encodes CDR1 SGDLS and CDR2 YYNGEE.

J is TRBJ2-1 and V is TRBV7-2, with a tentative D call TRBD2 (6 bases). V dropped 3 bases and J dropped 10 bases, with 16 bases sitting between them. The CDR3 runs to 14 residues. The germline CDR1 and CDR2 sequences are SGHTA and FQGNSA. CDR3 in amino acids: CASSLSGPTGEQFF. In DNA form, the CDR3 reads TGTGCCAGCAGCTTGAGCGGGCCTACGGGGGAGCAGTTCTTC.

The chain has TRBV4-1 and TRBJ1-5; D is unclear. CDR1 and CDR2 (germline): MGHRA, YSYEKL. CDR3 length: 13 residues. With 6 bases removed from V and 8 bases from J, the gap between germline ends came to 14 bases. CDR3 sequence (DNA): TGCGCCAGCAGTCTTGGACCGGTTGAGCCCCAGCATTTT. It yields the protein CASSLGPVEPQHF.

The chain combines TRBV9 with TRBJ1-1, with a possible D match to TRBD1 (5 bases). Germline V gene data show CDR1 as SGDLS and CDR2 as YYNGEE. V lost 0 bases and J 1 base, leaving 10 bases between the germline ends. CDR3 length equals 15 residues. CDR3 in amino acids: CASSVAAGRNTEAFF. CDR3 nucleotides: TGTGCCAGCAGCGTAGCAGCAGGGAGGAACACTGAAGCTTTCTTT.

This clonotype has only one observation. The J gene is TRBJ1-2, the V gene TRBV29-1; possible D gene TRBD1, 5 bases. V was pared by 4 bases and J by 2 bases, with 11 bases between. This CDR3 has 13 residues. The germline V gene has CDR1 SQVTM and CDR2 ANQGSEA. The CDR3 sequence: CSVGDRQNYGYTF. The CDR3 DNA reads TGCAGCGTTGGCGACAGACAAAACTATGGCTACACCTTC.

CDR3 region: CSARDLGRGGFGTQYF. Written as DNA, the CDR3 is TGCAGTGCTAGAGACCTGGGCAGGGGCGGGTTTGGGACCCAGTACTTC. The chain carries TRBV20-1 and TRBJ2-5, with D perhaps matching TRBD1 (6 bases). Germline V gene sequence: CDR1 DFQATT, CDR2 SNEGSKA (reference sequence). The CDR3 sequence is 16 residues long. Trimming pared 0 bases from V and 7 bases from J, leaving 21 bases between.

CDR3 loop: CASGRGTATEAFF. CDR3 DNA sequence: TGTGCTAGTGGCCGGGGGACGGCCACTGAAGCTTTCTTT. The V gene is TRBV12-5, the J gene TRBJ1-1, with a possible D match to TRBD1 (5 bases). Trimming removed 6 bases from V and 4 bases from J, with 12 bases in between. The CDR3 spans 13 residues. Germline CDR1 reads LGHNT; CDR2 reads FRNRAP.

The count of this clonotype is one. The chain recombines TRBV5-1 with TRBJ2-3; D is uncertain. Germline values: CDR1 SGHRS, CDR2 YFSETQ. CDR3 length equals 14 residues. Trimming took off 2 bases at V and 2 bases at J, with 9 bases between the two ends. The CDR3 DNA follows: TGCGCCAGCAGCTTCGGGCCGGACACAGATACGCAGTATTTT. Translated: CASSFGPDTDTQYF.

This sequence joins TRBV19 and TRBJ2-5; D uncertain. Germline CDR1 reads LNHDA; CDR2 reads SQIVND (reference sequence). Trimming took 3 bases from V and 1 from J, leaving 6 bases between them. This CDR3 has 13 amino acids. The CDR3 reads CASSMQTQETQYF. CDR3 DNA sequence: TGTGCCAGTAGTATGCAAACCCAAGAGACCCAGTACTTC. The variable domain in full, with the rest retrieved from reference TRBV19 and TRBJ2-5, is DGGITQSPKYLFRKEGQNVTLSCEQNLNHDAMYWYRQDPGQGLRLIYYSQIVNDFQKGDIAEGYSVSREKKESFPLTVTSAQKNPTAFYLCASSMQTQETQYFGPGTRLLVL.

The rearrangement joins TRBV10-1 to TRBJ2-3; tentatively, D is TRBD2 (6 bases). Germline V CDR1 and CDR2: WNHNN, SYGVQD (reference sequence). The CDR3 is 16 amino acids. The ends were cut back, 0 bases at V and 0 bases at J, with 10 bases in the middle. CDR3 sequence: CASSESPGRSTDTQYF. The DNA of the CDR3 is TGCGCCAGCAGTGAGTCCCCAGGGAGGAGCACAGATACGCAGTATTTT.

V gene TRBV3-1 combines with J gene TRBJ2-1; maybe TRBD1 (5 bases). V was cut by 0 bases and J by 9 bases, with 12 bases left in between. This CDR3 spans 14 amino acids. Germline V gene sequence: CDR1 LGHDT, CDR2 YNNKEL (reference sequence). The CDR3: CASSQDSAQGEQFF. CDR3 DNA: TGTGCCAGCAGCCAAGATTCCGCCCAGGGTGAGCAGTTCTTC.

For the CDR3, the DNA is TGTGCCAGCAGCTTGGTCGGCGGACCTTCACCCCTCCACTTT. The encoded protein is CASSLVGGPSPLHF. The genes are TRBV5-6 and TRBJ1-6; no firm D call. V was pared by 0 bases and J by 9 bases, with 10 bases between. CDR1 SGHDT and CDR2 YYEEEE come from the germline V gene. The CDR3 has 14 residues.

The chain recombines TRBV18 with TRBJ2-1; possibly TRBD1 for D (6 bases). Germline loops: CDR1 KGHSH, CDR2 LQKENI. The CDR3 totals 16 residues. V lost 4 bases and J 0 bases, leaving 13 bases between the germline ends. CDR3: CASSRGTSSSYNEQFF. CDR3 bases: TGTGCCAGCTCACGGGGGACATCGAGCTCCTACAATGAGCAGTTCTTC.

V is TRBV6-1 and J is TRBJ2-7; D not certain. This CDR3 comprises 12 residues. Trimming shortened V by 6 bases and J by 4 bases, and 10 bases separated the two germline ends. Looked up from germline, CDR1 is MNHNS and CDR2 is SASEGT. CDR3 nucleotides: TGTGCCAGCAGGGACCGGGCGTACGAGCAGTACGTC. It encodes CASRDRAYEQYV.

This clonotype has just one count. The V gene is TRBV3-1, the J gene TRBJ2-7; no clear D gene. The V end was cut by 1 base, the J end by 5 bases, with 6 bases between. From germline, CDR1 is LGHDT and CDR2 YNNKEL (reference sequence). This CDR3 is built from 12 residues. The CDR3 coding sequence is TGTGCCAGCAGCCAAGGCTACAACGAGCAGTACTTC. Amino acid sequence: CASSQGYNEQYF.

The V and J genes are TRBV9 and TRBJ1-1; no firm D call. The CDR3 sequence is 13 residues long. V was shortened by 3 bases and J by 0 bases, with 6 bases between the two germline ends. From germline, CDR1 is SGDLS and CDR2 YYNGEE. This chain's CDR3 is CASSAQMNTEAFF. The CDR3 bases are TGTGCCAGCAGCGCTCAAATGAACACTGAAGCTTTCTTT.

CDR3 coding DNA: TGCAGTGCCCACCGCCAGGGCATTCAGTACTTC. Residues: CSAHRQGIQYF. The chain uses TRBV20-1 and TRBJ2-4; tentatively, D is TRBD1 (5 bases). Germline loops: CDR1 DFQATT, CDR2 SNEGSKA (reference sequence). The CDR3 length is 11 residues. V shed 6 bases and J shed 9 bases, with 12 bases lying between them.

The J gene is TRBJ1-5, the V gene TRBV7-9; the match to TRBD1 covers 7 bases. The V segment lost 4 bases and the J segment 4 bases; nucleotides outside the gene matches: 4. This CDR3 spans 14 amino acids. Germline V gives CDR1 SEHNR, CDR2 FQNEAQ (reference sequence). As DNA, the CDR3 is TGTGCCAGCAGCTCCAGGGGGGGAAATCAGCCCCAGCATTTT. This translates into CASSSRGGNQPQHF.

The chain recombines TRBV14 with TRBJ2-5; D unresolved. The CDR3 is 13 residues long. The V end lost 2 bases, the J end lost 8 bases, and 12 bases lay between the germline ends. CDR1 and CDR2 (germline): SGHDN, FVKESK. CDR3: CASSQFEQVTQYF. The CDR3 region has the DNA TGTGCCAGCAGCCAATTTGAACAAGTAACCCAGTACTTC.

The rearrangement joins TRBV2 to TRBJ1-2; TRBD1 agrees at 7 bases. Germline V gene sequence: CDR1 SNHLY, CDR2 FYNNEI. The CDR3 covers 13 residues. Trimming at V came to 9 bases and at J to 5 bases, leaving 9 bases not matched to a gene. In nucleotides, the CDR3 is TGTGCCAGGCACGACAGGGTGGGGTATGGCTACACCTTC. Its protein is CARHDRVGYGYTF.

This chain connects TRBV19 to TRBJ2-3; no definite D call. Germline V lookup: CDR1 LNHDA, CDR2 SQIVND (reference sequence). V lost 5 bases, J lost 2 bases, and 11 bases lay in between. The CDR3 runs 14 residues. CDR3 sequence (DNA): TGTGCCAGTAGTGCCGTCACTACCACAGATACGCAGTATTTT. Translated, it gives CASSAVTTTDTQYF.

The chain joins TRBV20-1 to TRBJ2-3, with D possibly TRBD2 on 5 matching bases. Germline CDR1 is DFQATT and CDR2 is SNEGSKA (reference sequence). V gave up 0 bases and J gave up 1 base, with 11 bases separating them. This CDR3 has 15 amino acids. The CDR3, as DNA: TGCAGTGCTAGAGATTCCGGGGTTGGCACAGATACGCAGTATTTT. Translating gives CSARDSGVGTDTQYF.

This chain uses TRBV9 with TRBJ1-5; D uncertain. V lost 3 bases and J lost 0, with 13 bases in between. CDR3 size: 16 residues. From germline, CDR1 is SGDLS and CDR2 YYNGEE. CDR3 coding DNA: TGTGCCAGCAGCGAATATAGGGAGGTTAGCAATCAGCCCCAGCATTTT. Translation gives CASSEYREVSNQPQHF.

The chain links TRBV30 to TRBJ2-5; D possibly corresponds to TRBD1 (5 bases). CDR1 is GTSNPN, CDR2 SVGIG, per germline (reference sequence). Trimming left V 1 base short and J 1 base short, with 10 bases between. The CDR3 is 14 residues long. CDR3 sequence: CAWSGRQTQETQYF. The CDR3 DNA sequence: TGTGCCTGGAGTGGGAGACAGACCCAAGAGACCCAGTACTTC.